Below are 30 T cell receptor beta chains sequenced from a single sample in a study of shared clonotypes between healthy human individuals. The repertoire was sequenced with immunoSEQ multiplex PCR; TCRdb's copy has only in-frame clones and lacks some. The sample shows about 510,000 clones, 79% of them seen only once. Sample: PBMCs. The receptors here all came from a woman aged 40 to 50 in good health. Some clones in this sample may be carry-over from other donors' samples.

The J gene is TRBJ2-1, the V gene TRBV6-1; 8 nucleotides agree with TRBD2. V shed 10 bases, J shed 2 bases, and the junction held 7 bases outside the gene matches. The CDR3 runs to 14 residues. Germline CDR1 reads MNHNS; CDR2 reads SASEGT. The CDR3 DNA reads as TGTGCCACCCGAGCGGGAGAGACCTACAATGAGCAGTTCTTC. It translates to CATRAGETYNEQFF.

In DNA, the CDR3 is TGTGCCAGCAGTTTGGGGGGGGAGGGGTATGAAAAACTGTTTTTT. It translates to CASSLGGEGYEKLFF. This chain joins TRBV27 and TRBJ1-4; tentative D call: TRBD1 (5 bases). The CDR3 has 15 residues. CDR1 is MNHEY, CDR2 SMNVEV, per germline (reference sequence). Trimming stripped 3 bases from V and 6 bases from J, with 14 bases between.

In nucleotides, the CDR3 is TGTGCCAGCAGCCCGGGGACAGATCCAGACAATGAGCAGTTCTTC. This gives the protein CASSPGTDPDNEQFF. This chain uses TRBV7-2 with TRBJ2-1; 7 nucleotides match TRBD1. V was pared by 5 bases and J by 5 bases, with 9 bases of the junction left unmatched. Per the germline V gene, CDR1 is SGHTA and CDR2 is FQGNSA. This CDR3 has 15 residues. The full variable domain, with the rest looked up from reference TRBV7-2 and TRBJ2-1, is GAGVSQSPSNKVTEKGKDVELRCDPISGHTALYWYRQSLGQGLEFLIYFQGNSAPDKSGLPSDRFSAERTGGSVSTLTIQRTQQEDSAVYLCASSPGTDPDNEQFFGPGTRLTVL.

This clone was observed a few times. This chain uses TRBV6-1 with TRBJ1-5; the match to TRBD1 covers 9 bases. The CDR3 has 15 residues. Germline values: CDR1 MNHNS, CDR2 SASEGT. J lost 5 bases, V lost 6 bases, and 8 bases had no gene match. CDR3 protein: CASRDRGDGHQPQHF. The DNA of the CDR3 is TGTGCCAGCAGGGACAGGGGAGATGGCCATCAGCCCCAGCATTTT.

This clone was detected once. This rearrangement joins TRBV11-3 to TRBJ2-1; 9 bases are shared with TRBD1. The junction had 4 bases not matched to a gene; V was cut back by 3 bases and J by 4 bases. The CDR3 length is 15 residues. Per germline, CDR1 SGHNT and CDR2 YENEEA. The CDR3 loop is CASSLVGQGYNEQFF. The CDR3 DNA is TGTGCCAGCAGCTTGGTGGGACAGGGATACAATGAGCAGTTCTTC.

The chain employs TRBV4-2 and TRBJ2-5; D unresolved. Germline V gene data show CDR1 as LGHNA and CDR2 as YNFKEQ. CDR3 length: 15 amino acids. Between the trimmed V and J ends, which lost 2 bases and 5 bases, there was a span of 15 bases. CDR3 in DNA: TGTGCCAGCAGCCAATCAGCTAAGGCTGGGGAGACCCAGTACTTC. Protein: CASSQSAKAGETQYF.

The chain links TRBV15 to TRBJ1-1; D is ambiguous. Trimming pared 3 bases from V and 2 bases from J, leaving 7 bases between. The CDR3 spans 13 residues. Germline V gene data show CDR1 as LNHNV and CDR2 as YYDKDF (reference sequence). The CDR3 nucleotides are TGTGCCACCAGCAGGGAACAAAACACTGAAGCTTTCTTT. The encoded protein is CATSREQNTEAFF.

The chain is built from TRBV6-5 and TRBJ2-7, with 8 bases lining up with TRBD1. The CDR3 is 15 residues long. With 2 bases clipped from V and 3 bases from J, the junction kept 6 bases outside the gene matches. The germline CDR1 and CDR2 sequences are MNHEY and SVGAGI. The CDR3 DNA sequence: TGTGCCAGCAGTTACAACCGACAGGGGCTCTACGAGCAGTACTTC. Translating gives CASSYNRQGLYEQYF.

This chain connects TRBV5-1 to TRBJ2-7; D is unclear. The CDR3 extends over 14 amino acids. Per the germline V gene, CDR1 is SGHRS and CDR2 is YFSETQ. Trimming cost V 0 bases and J 0 bases, with 7 bases left between them. As DNA, the CDR3 is TGCGCCAGCAGCTTGGTTTCTAGCTCCTACGAGCAGTACTTC. It specifies CASSLVSSSYEQYF.

This chain connects TRBV13 to TRBJ2-1, with TRBD2 matching over 8 bases. The germline V gene has CDR1 PRHDT and CDR2 FYEKMQ (reference sequence). CDR3 size: 16 residues. The V and J ends lost 3 bases and 4 bases, in that order; junction bases with no gene match: 8. The CDR3 coding sequence is TGTGCCAGCAGCTTCCCGAGTAGCGGGGAATACAATGAGCAGTTCTTC. As protein: CASSFPSSGEYNEQFF.

This chain links TRBV28 with TRBJ1-5; D is undetermined. From germline, CDR1 is MDHEN and CDR2 SYDVKM. The CDR3 consists of 15 residues. Deletions cut 2 bases from V and 5 bases from J, with 13 bases between. The CDR3 DNA reads as TGTGCCAGCAGTTTAGGGATAGGTGGCTATCAGCCCCAGCATTTT. Translated, it gives CASSLGIGGYQPQHF.

The V and J genes are TRBV15 and TRBJ2-4, with D perhaps assigned TRBD1 or TRBD2 (6 bases each). The V gene lost 0 bases and the J gene lost 1 base, with 16 bases spanning the gap. This CDR3 spans 18 amino acids. Germline V gene data show CDR1 as LNHNV and CDR2 as YYDKDF (reference sequence). Here the CDR3 DNA reads TGTGCCACCAGCAGAGATAGGGGGGCCCGGGCTGCCAAAAACATTCAGTACTTC. Protein sequence: CATSRDRGARAAKNIQYF.

The J gene is TRBJ2-7, the V gene TRBV7-2; no firm D call. This CDR3 contains 12 residues. CDR1 is SGHTA and CDR2 is FQGNSA in the germline V gene. The V gene lost 5 bases and the J gene lost 0 bases, with 5 bases spanning the gap. The CDR3 loop is CASSRSSYEQYF. CDR3 sequence (DNA): TGTGCCAGCAGCCGTAGCTCCTACGAGCAGTACTTC.

The chain combines TRBV19 with TRBJ2-1; D might be TRBD2 (5 bases). The CDR3 is made up of 16 amino acids. Trimming removed 3 bases from V and 2 bases from J, with 14 bases in between. Germline CDR1 LNHDA, CDR2 SQIVND (reference sequence). CDR3 nucleotide sequence: TGTGCCAGTAGTATTAACTCGCGGGCCCCCTACAATGAGCAGTTCTTC. It is translated as CASSINSRAPYNEQFF.

This chain joins TRBV7-2 and TRBJ1-5, with D unresolved. V lost 5 bases, J lost 4 bases, and 12 bases lay in between. Germline V gene data show CDR1 as SGHTA and CDR2 as FQGNSA. The CDR3 loop spans 14 amino acids. The CDR3 sequence is CASSPMGRNQPQHF. The CDR3 bases are TGTGCCAGCAGCCCGATGGGCAGAAATCAGCCCCAGCATTTT. The full variable domain, rest sourced from reference TRBV7-2 and TRBJ1-5, is GAGVSQSPSNKVTEKGKDVELRCDPISGHTALYWYRQSLGQGLEFLIYFQGNSAPDKSGLPSDRFSAERTGGSVSTLTIQRTQQEDSAVYLCASSPMGRNQPQHFGDGTRLSIL.

This clone was counted only a few times. The rearrangement links TRBV7-9 to TRBJ2-3; 7 positions match TRBD2. CDR1 and CDR2 from the germline V gene are SEHNR and FQNEAQ (reference sequence). With V trimmed by 5 bases and J by 5 bases, 10 bases remained unmatched. The CDR3 extends over 15 amino acids. This CDR3 reads CASSPRRPGGDTQYF. CDR3 DNA sequence: TGTGCCAGCAGCCCCCGCAGGCCGGGGGGAGATACGCAGTATTTT. Full variable domain (remainder filled in from reference TRBV7-9 and TRBJ2-3): DTGVSQNPRHKITKRGQNVTFRCDPISEHNRLYWYRQTLGQGPEFLTYFQNEAQLEKSRLLSDRFSAERPKGSFSTLEIQRTEQGDSAMYLCASSPRRPGGDTQYFGPGTRLTVL.

The chain recombines TRBV7-3 with TRBJ2-3; 9 nucleotides match TRBD1. Germline CDR1 and CDR2: SGHTA and FQGTGA. The V gene end was trimmed by 5 bases and the J gene end by 4 bases; junction bases not matched to a gene: 4. The CDR3 sequence is 14 residues long. Here the CDR3 DNA reads TGTGCCAGCAGCCCTCGGACAGGGGCAGATACGCAGTATTTT. Its translation: CASSPRTGADTQYF.

The chain joins TRBV6-5 to TRBJ2-2; the match to TRBD1 covers 10 bases. The V gene's germline CDR1 is MNHEY and CDR2 SVGAGI. This CDR3 comprises 14 residues. The J segment lost 6 bases and the V segment lost 6 bases, leaving 4 bases of the junction unmatched. In DNA, the CDR3 is TGTGCCAGCAGACGGACAGGGGGTGCCGGGGAGCTGTTTTTT. Its translation: CASRRTGGAGELFF.

The CDR3 DNA follows: TGTGCCAGCAGTCCGTCTAGCGGGAGGGCGAATGAGCAGTTCTTC. Encoded protein: CASSPSSGRANEQFF. This chain uses TRBV21-1 with TRBJ2-1; the tabulated D call, TRBD2, remains unverified against the DNA. TRBV21-1 is an annotated pseudogene. The CDR3 extends over 15 amino acids.

This chain connects TRBV7-2 to TRBJ2-7; TRBD1 or TRBD2 may be the D gene (7 bases each). Trimming took off 0 bases at V and 4 bases at J, with 13 bases between the two ends. This CDR3 has 15 amino acids. Germline V lookup: CDR1 SGHTA, CDR2 FQGNSA. CDR3 sequence: CASSLAAGGAYEQYF. CDR3 nucleotide sequence: TGTGCCAGCAGCTTAGCGGCAGGGGGGGCATACGAGCAGTACTTC.

The chain has TRBV6-6 and TRBJ1-3; TRBD1 matches 7 bases. The V and J ends lost 11 bases and 3 bases, in that order; junction bases with no gene match: 7. Per germline, CDR1 MNHNY and CDR2 SVGAGI (reference sequence). The CDR3 length is 13 residues. CDR3 protein: CAGGGAGGNTIYF. As DNA, the CDR3 is TGTGCCGGAGGGGGCGCGGGTGGAAACACCATATATTTT.

This clone occurred once. This chain connects TRBV6-5 to TRBJ2-5; TRBD2 is a possible D gene (5 bases). The CDR3 sequence is 14 residues long. The germline CDR1 and CDR2 sequences are MNHEY and SVGAGI. V was shortened by 2 bases and J by 7 bases, with 14 bases between the two germline ends. CDR3 DNA sequence: TGTGCCAGCAGTTACAATCGACAAGAGGGGACCCAGTACTTC. Residues: CASSYNRQEGTQYF.

This clone was seen once. The chain links TRBV28 to TRBJ1-4; D is ambiguous. The CDR3 covers 14 residues. Germline V gene data show CDR1 as MDHEN and CDR2 as SYDVKM. V lost 6 bases, J lost 4 bases, and 12 bases lay in between. The CDR3 coding sequence is TGTGCCAGCAGCGCAAAACCCGTTAATGAAAAACTGTTTTTT. Translated, it gives CASSAKPVNEKLFF.

The chain is built from TRBV11-2 and TRBJ1-1; no definite D call. This CDR3 contains 12 residues. Trimming left V 6 bases short and J 6 bases short, with 11 bases between. Germline V CDR1 and CDR2: SGHAT, FQNNGV. This CDR3 reads CASSPGFPEAFF. CDR3 in DNA: TGTGCCAGCAGTCCCGGGTTCCCTGAAGCTTTCTTT.

V and J are TRBV19 and TRBJ2-6; TRBD1 might be the D (5 bases). Trimming stripped 3 bases from V and 1 base from J, with 16 bases between. The germline V gene has CDR1 LNHDA and CDR2 SQIVND (reference sequence). This CDR3 is built from 18 residues. The CDR3 DNA reads TGTGCCAGTAGTATCATTAAATTAGACAGATCTGGGGCCAACGTCCTGACTTTC. Residues: CASSIIKLDRSGANVLTF.

This chain links TRBV10-1 with TRBJ2-2; D is unresolved. CDR1 is WNHNN, CDR2 SYGVQD, per germline (reference sequence). The length of the CDR3 is 15 residues. V was trimmed by 0 bases and J by 6 bases, leaving 11 bases between them. Here the CDR3 reads CASSESSGQSGELFF. The CDR3 nucleotides are TGCGCCAGCAGTGAGTCATCCGGCCAGTCCGGGGAGCTGTTTTTT.

This sequence joins TRBV2 and TRBJ1-1, with 8 bases aligning to TRBD1. The CDR3 is 15 amino acids. The J segment lost 3 bases and the V segment lost 5 bases, leaving 8 bases of the junction unmatched. Germline lookup yields CDR1 SNHLY and CDR2 FYNNEI. This CDR3 reads CASSSLQGGHTEAFF. The CDR3 nucleotides are TGTGCCAGCAGTTCTTTACAGGGGGGACACACTGAAGCTTTCTTT.

This clone appeared a single time. This sequence joins TRBV30 and TRBJ1-6; D might be TRBD1 (5 bases). CDR3 length: 12 residues. V dropped 5 bases and J dropped 7 bases, with 9 bases sitting between them. Germline loops: CDR1 GTSNPN, CDR2 SVGIG (reference sequence). CDR3 in DNA: TGTGCCTGGGGGACCCCCAATTCACCCCTCCACTTT. This translates into CAWGTPNSPLHF. The full variable domain, rest sourced from reference TRBV30 and TRBJ1-6, is SQTIHQWPATLVQPVGSPLSLECTVEGTSNPNLYWYRQAAGRGLQLLFYSVGIGQISSEVPQNLSASRPQDRQFILSSKKLLLSDSGFYLCAWGTPNSPLHFGNGTRLTVT.

The chain links TRBV4-1 to TRBJ2-5; TRBD2 matches 7 bases. The J segment lost 1 base and the V segment lost 0 bases, leaving 8 bases of the junction unmatched. CDR1 is MGHRA, CDR2 YSYEKL, per germline. CDR3 length: 17 amino acids. The chain's CDR3 is CASSQESKTSLQETQYF. As DNA, the CDR3 is TGCGCCAGCAGCCAAGAATCGAAGACTAGCCTCCAAGAGACCCAGTACTTC.

The J gene is TRBJ1-2, the V gene TRBV28; D is uncertain. CDR3 length equals 13 residues. With 5 bases removed from V and 7 bases from J, the gap between germline ends came to 14 bases. Germline values: CDR1 MDHEN, CDR2 SYDVKM. The CDR3 region has the DNA TGTGCCAGCAGTCTGGGCCTCGGTCGTGGCTACACCTTC. Residues: CASSLGLGRGYTF.